This T cell receptor beta chain is drawn from a study of blood T cells in healthy people across ages. The germline V gene encodes CDR1 SGHTA and CDR2 FQGNSA. This CDR3 has 12 amino acids. With 5 bases removed from V and 5 bases from J, the gap between germline ends came to 9 bases. It was around 9 milliliters of peripheral blood that were drawn from each donor. At least ten counts were recorded for this clonotype. A sample-barcoded 5' primer and a J-beta primer mix were used in a second PCR of roughly 6 to 12 cycles. TCRdb called the 5' RACE reads again in MiXCR, with one record for every CDR3 protein. Of roughly 1,800,000 distinct CDR3 sequences listed, about 50% were seen once; the top ten hold less than 2.5%.

V is TRBV7-2 and J is TRBJ1-2; unclear D gene. The sequence derives from a woman between 40 and 55 years old in good health. Sequenced sample: blood. CDR3 amino acids: CASSQDGYGYTF. In DNA form, the CDR3 reads TGTGCCAGCAGCCAGGACGGTTATGGCTACACCTTC.